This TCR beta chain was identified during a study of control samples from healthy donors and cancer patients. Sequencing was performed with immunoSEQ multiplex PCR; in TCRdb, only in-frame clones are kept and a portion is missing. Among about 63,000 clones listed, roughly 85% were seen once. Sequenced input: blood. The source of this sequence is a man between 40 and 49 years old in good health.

CDR3 bases: TGTGCCAGCAGCCGAACCTTAGCGGGAGGGCAAGAGACCCAGTACTTC. It is translated as CASSRTLAGGQETQYF. V gene TRBV7-6 combines with J gene TRBJ2-5, with 11 bases matching TRBD2. The J segment lost 2 bases and the V segment lost 5 bases, leaving 7 bases of the junction unmatched. This CDR3 comprises 16 residues. Germline assignment: CDR1 SGHVS and CDR2 FNYEAQ.